This T cell receptor beta chain was observed in a study of blood T cell repertoires in COVID-19. As for the study in general: Italy, Spain and the United States were the sources of the convalescent and acute COVID-19 samples. The analysed material was cDNA or gDNA that came from T cells, B-cell-depleted T cells, or PBMCs.

Authors' analysis steps: Estimation of nucleated cell counts was performed using reference gene primer amplification. The assay was immunoSEQ multiplex PCR, and TCRdb's table has in-frame clones only and misses some. That table is the source of V, J and clone size, and D and trimming were worked out from the DNA. The table has some 80,000 clones, about 87% seen once. Sequenced: peripheral blood. The clonotype comes from a man older than 75 with active or convalescent COVID-19.

CDR3 loop: CASSYRQGLQPQHF. Written as DNA, the CDR3 is TGTGCCAGCAGCTACCGACAGGGCCTTCAGCCCCAGCATTTT. The V and J genes are TRBV2 and TRBJ1-5, with TRBD1 matching 7 bases. The CDR3 consists of 14 residues. Germline assignment: CDR1 SNHLY and CDR2 FYNNEI. Trimming took 6 bases from V and 6 from J; bases not matched to a gene: 8.